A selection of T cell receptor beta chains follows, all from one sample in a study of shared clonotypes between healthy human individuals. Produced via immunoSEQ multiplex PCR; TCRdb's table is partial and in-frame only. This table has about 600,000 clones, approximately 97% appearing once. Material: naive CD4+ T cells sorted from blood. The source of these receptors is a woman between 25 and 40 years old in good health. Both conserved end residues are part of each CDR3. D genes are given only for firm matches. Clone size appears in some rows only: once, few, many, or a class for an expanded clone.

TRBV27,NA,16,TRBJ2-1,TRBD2,CASTFSGRFYYNEQFF,TGTGCCAGCACCTTTAGCGGGAGGTTCTACTACAATGAGCAGTTCTTC
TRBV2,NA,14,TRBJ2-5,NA,CARGDTPYQETQYF,TGTGCCAGGGGGGACACGCCGTACCAAGAGACCCAGTACTTC
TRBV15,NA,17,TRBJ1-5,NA,CATSRDHTGSSNQPQHF,TGTGCCACCAGCAGAGATCATACAGGAAGTAGCAATCAGCCCCAGCATTTT
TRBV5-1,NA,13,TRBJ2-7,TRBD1,CASSGGTGYEQYF,TGCGCCAGCAGCGGTGGGACAGGCTACGAGCAGTACTTC
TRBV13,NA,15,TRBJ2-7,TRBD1,CASSPTGPSSYEQYF,TGTGCCAGCAGCCCGACAGGGCCAAGCTCCTACGAGCAGTACTTC
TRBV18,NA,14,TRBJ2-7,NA,CASSPGTPTYEQYF,TGTGCCAGCTCACCTGGGACTCCGACCTACGAGCAGTACTTC
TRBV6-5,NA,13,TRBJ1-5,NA,CASSYAGNQPQHF,TGTGCCAGCAGTTACGCTGGCAATCAGCCCCAGCATTTT
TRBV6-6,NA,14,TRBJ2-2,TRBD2,CASSYLRETGELFF,TGTGCCAGCAGTTATCTGCGGGAGACCGGGGAGCTGTTTTTT
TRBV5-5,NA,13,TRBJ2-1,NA,CASSASDMNEQFF,TGTGCCAGCAGCGCGTCAGATATGAATGAGCAGTTCTTC
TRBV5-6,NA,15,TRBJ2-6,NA,CASSDYRDGANVLTF,TGTGCCAGCAGCGACTACAGGGATGGGGCCAACGTCCTGACTTTC
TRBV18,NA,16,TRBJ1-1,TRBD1,CASSPGTGVGYTEAFF,TGTGCCAGCTCACCCGGGACAGGGGTTGGGTACACTGAAGCTTTCTTT
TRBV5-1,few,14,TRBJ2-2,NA,CASSLVRAGGELFF,TGCGCCAGCAGCTTGGTTAGGGCAGGCGGGGAGCTGTTTTTT
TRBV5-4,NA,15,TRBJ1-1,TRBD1,CASSRGPLLNTEAFF,TGTGCCAGCAGCAGGGGGCCGTTACTGAACACTGAAGCTTTCTTT
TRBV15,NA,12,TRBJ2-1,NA,CATSGRFNEQFF,TGTGCCACCTCGGGACGGTTCAATGAGCAGTTCTTC
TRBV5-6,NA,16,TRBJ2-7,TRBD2,CASSSWGGGSSYEQYF,TGTGCCAGCAGCTCCTGGGGGGGAGGTAGCTCCTACGAGCAGTACTTC
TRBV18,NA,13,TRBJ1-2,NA,CASSPTIYYGYTF,TGTGCCAGCTCACCGACAATTTACTATGGCTACACCTTC
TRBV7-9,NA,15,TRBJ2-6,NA,CASSLVSGPAIVLTF,TGTGCCAGCAGCTTAGTCTCGGGACCAGCAATCGTCCTGACTTTC
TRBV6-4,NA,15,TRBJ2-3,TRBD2,CASSLSGGSTDTQYF,TGTGCCAGCAGTCTTAGCGGGGGAAGCACAGATACGCAGTATTTT
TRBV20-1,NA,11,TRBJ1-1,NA,CSASRASPPFF,TGCAGTGCTAGCCGCGCTTCTCCTCCTTTCTTT
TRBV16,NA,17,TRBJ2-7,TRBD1,CASSQFGPQGAVNEQYF,TGTGCCAGCAGCCAATTCGGGCCGCAGGGGGCAGTGAACGAGCAGTACTTC
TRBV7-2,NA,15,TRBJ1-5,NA,CASSPQLQLNQPQHF,TGTGCCAGCAGCCCACAGCTCCAATTAAATCAGCCCCAGCATTTT
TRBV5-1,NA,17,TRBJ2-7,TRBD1,CASSLGGTGGASYEQYF,TGCGCCAGCAGCTTGGGTGGGACAGGGGGTGCATCCTACGAGCAGTACTTC
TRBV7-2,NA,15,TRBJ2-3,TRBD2,CASSFSGSGTDTQYF,TGTGCCAGCAGCTTCAGCGGGAGTGGTACAGATACGCAGTATTTT
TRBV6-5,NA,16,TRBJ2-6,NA,CASSYVAVSGANVLTF,TGTGCCAGCAGTTACGTGGCAGTCTCTGGGGCCAACGTCCTGACTTTC
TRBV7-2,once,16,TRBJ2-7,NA,CASRPSGSGAYYEQYF,TGTGCCAGCAGACCTTCTGGTAGCGGAGCTTACTACGAGCAGTACTTC
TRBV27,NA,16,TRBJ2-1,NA,CASSLGAVHSYNEQFF,TGTGCCAGCAGTTTAGGAGCGGTCCACTCCTACAATGAGCAGTTCTTC
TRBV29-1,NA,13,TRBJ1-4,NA,CSVVGSTNEKLFF,TGCAGCGTTGTTGGGTCAACTAATGAAAAACTGTTTTTT
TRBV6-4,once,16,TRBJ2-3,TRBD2,CASSVGLAGGIDTQYF,TGTGCCAGCAGTGTTGGACTAGCGGGAGGGATAGATACGCAGTATTTT
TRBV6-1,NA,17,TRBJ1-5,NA,CASSERGRPYSNQPQHF,TGTGCCAGCAGTGAAAGGGGCAGACCTTATAGCAATCAGCCCCAGCATTTT
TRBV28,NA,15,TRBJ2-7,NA,CASSSAPLGAYEQYF,TGTGCCAGCAGTTCCGCCCCTTTGGGGGCCTACGAGCAGTACTTC
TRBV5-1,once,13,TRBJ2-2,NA,CASSSGNTGELFF,TGCGCCAGCAGCTCCGGGAACACCGGGGAGCTGTTTTTT
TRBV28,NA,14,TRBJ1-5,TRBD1,CASSLDRENQPQHF,TGTGCCAGCAGTTTGGACAGGGAAAATCAGCCCCAGCATTTT
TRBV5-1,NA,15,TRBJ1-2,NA,CASSPRPAGAYGYTF,TGCGCCAGCAGCCCCCGGCCAGCCGGAGCCTATGGCTACACCTTC
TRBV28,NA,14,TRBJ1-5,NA,CASSSGQHDGPQHF,TGTGCCAGCAGTTCAGGTCAGCACGACGGGCCCCAGCATTTT
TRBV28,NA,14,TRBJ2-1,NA,CASTGGPSYNEQFF,TGTGCCAGCACTGGCGGGCCGTCCTACAATGAGCAGTTCTTC
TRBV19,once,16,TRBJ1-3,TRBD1,CASSPLQGSSGNTIYF,TGTGCCAGTAGCCCTCTACAGGGGAGCTCTGGAAACACCATATATTTT
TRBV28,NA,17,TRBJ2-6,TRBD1,CASSPRQGNSGANVLTF,TGTGCCAGCAGCCCCAGACAGGGGAACTCTGGGGCCAACGTCCTGACTTTC
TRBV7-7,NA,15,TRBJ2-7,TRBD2,CASSLVSREAGEQYF,TGTGCCAGCAGCTTAGTATCTCGGGAGGCGGGCGAGCAGTACTTC
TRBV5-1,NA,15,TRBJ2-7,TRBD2,CASSSGLAGVGEQYF,TGCGCCAGCAGCTCCGGACTAGCGGGAGTGGGCGAGCAGTACTTC
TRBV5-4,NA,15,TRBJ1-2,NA,CASSLALPGGYGYTF,TGTGCCAGCAGCTTGGCCCTTCCAGGAGGCTATGGCTACACCTTC
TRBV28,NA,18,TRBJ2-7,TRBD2,CASSFVGGSERSSYEQYF,TGTGCCAGCAGTTTTGTGGGAGGGTCAGAGCGGAGCTCCTACGAGCAGTACTTC
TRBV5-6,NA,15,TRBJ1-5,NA,CASSYGRPVGQPQHF,TGTGCCAGCAGCTATGGACGGCCAGTAGGACAGCCCCAGCATTTT
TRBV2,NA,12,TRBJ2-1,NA,CASRLDDPRGFF,TGTGCCAGCAGGCTAGATGACCCTAGGGGGTTCTTC
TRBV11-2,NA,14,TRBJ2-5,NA,CASSLTGVRETQYF,TGTGCCAGCAGCTTAACCGGGGTGCGAGAGACCCAGTACTTC
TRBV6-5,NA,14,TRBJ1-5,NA,CASSYKYSNQPQHF,TGTGCCAGCAGTTACAAGTATAGCAATCAGCCCCAGCATTTT
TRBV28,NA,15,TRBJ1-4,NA,CASSYDSTTNEKLFF,TGTGCCAGCAGTTACGACAGTACCACTAATGAAAAACTGTTTTTT
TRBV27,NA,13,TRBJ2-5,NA,CASSLRGQETQYF,TGTGCCAGCAGTTTGAGGGGACAAGAGACCCAGTACTTC
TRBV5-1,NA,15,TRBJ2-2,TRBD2,CASSSFAGDTGELFF,TGCGCCAGCAGCTCCTTTGCGGGAGACACCGGGGAGCTGTTTTTT
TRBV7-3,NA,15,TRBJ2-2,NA,CASSLKGLRAGELFF,TGTGCCAGCAGCTTAAAGGGACTGCGGGCCGGGGAGCTGTTTTTT
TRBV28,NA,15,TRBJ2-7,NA,CATLSIAQGSYEQYF,TGTGCCACCTTAAGTATTGCGCAGGGCTCCTACGAGCAGTACTTC
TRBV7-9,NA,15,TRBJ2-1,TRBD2,CASSPGTSGYNEQFF,TGTGCCAGCAGCCCCGGGACTAGCGGTTACAATGAGCAGTTCTTC
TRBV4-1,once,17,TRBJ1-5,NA,CASSQDEIGYSNQPQHF,TGCGCCAGCAGCCAAGATGAGATAGGCTATAGCAATCAGCCCCAGCATTTT
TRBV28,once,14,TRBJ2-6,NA,CASNIRSGANVLTF,TGTGCCAGCAACATACGCTCTGGGGCCAACGTCCTGACTTTC
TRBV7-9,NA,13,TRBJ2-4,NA,CASSPGWGNIQYF,TGTGCCAGCAGCCCAGGGTGGGGAAACATTCAGTACTTC